Following are 26 T cell receptor beta chains from one sample sequenced in a study of Graves' ophthalmopathy and Graves' hyperthyroidism. The TCR beta CDR3 regions underwent amplification from RNA transcripts. HTBI primers were used in a first-round RT-PCR, which preceded a second-round multiplex PCR. Using its own MiXCR run on the multiplex PCR reads, TCRdb lists one record per CDR3 protein. The data show approximately 500,000 distinct CDR3 sequences, 14% seen once. The specimen sequenced was blood. Every receptor here comes from a woman in her 30s with Graves' ophthalmopathy.

This clonotype was detected only a few times. The CDR3 DNA is TGCGCCAGCAGCGCCCAAACAGGGGAAAATTCACCCCTCCACTTT. It translates to CASSAQTGENSPLHF. The chain recombines TRBV5-1 with TRBJ1-6; 7 bases map to TRBD1. The germline CDR1 and CDR2 sequences are SGHRS and YFSETQ. V lost 4 bases and J lost 7; bases outside the gene matches: 8. The CDR3 runs 15 residues.

This clonotype was counted ten times or more. The J gene is TRBJ1-2, the V gene TRBV20-1; D possibly corresponds to TRBD1 (6 bases). The V gene lost 0 bases and the J gene lost 8 bases, with 19 bases spanning the gap. The germline V gene has CDR1 DFQATT and CDR2 SNEGSKA (reference sequence). CDR3 length: 15 amino acids. The CDR3 spells CSARDRGPKESGYTF. CDR3 in DNA: TGCAGTGCTAGAGACAGGGGCCCTAAGGAGTCCGGCTACACCTTC.

The CDR3 sequence is CASSPRDWQETQYF. CDR3 in DNA: TGCGCCAGCAGCCCCCGGGACTGGCAAGAGACCCAGTACTTC. The chain couples TRBV4-1 to TRBJ2-5, with D maybe TRBD2 (6 bases). Germline loops: CDR1 MGHRA, CDR2 YSYEKL. CDR3 length equals 14 residues. V lost 4 bases and J 2 bases, leaving 11 bases between the germline ends.

The chain links TRBV20-1 to TRBJ1-1; no clear D gene. Germline V CDR1 and CDR2: DFQATT, SNEGSKA (reference sequence). The CDR3 runs 13 residues. Trimming took off 3 bases at V and 6 bases at J, with 14 bases between the two ends. Here the CDR3 DNA reads TGCAGTGCTAGGGGAGGGTTTGTCCCTGAAGCTTTCTTT. Protein: CSARGGFVPEAFF.

This clonotype was picked up many times. CDR3 sequence: CSARDLLAGSYEQYF. CDR3 bases: TGCAGTGCTAGGGACTTGCTAGCGGGAAGTTACGAGCAGTACTTC. J is TRBJ2-7 and V is TRBV20-1, with 9 bases aligning to TRBD2. Germline V CDR1 and CDR2: DFQATT, SNEGSKA (reference sequence). The CDR3 is 15 amino acids. The junction had 10 bases not matched to a gene; V was cut back by 3 bases and J by 4 bases.

The chain employs TRBV6-1 and TRBJ1-1; D remains unclear. The CDR3 is 14 residues long. V gave up 7 bases and J gave up 1 base, with 13 bases separating them. Germline loops: CDR1 MNHNS, CDR2 SASEGT. The CDR3 region is CASIPVGKNTEAFF. DNA of the CDR3: TGTGCCAGCATTCCGGTAGGAAAGAACACTGAAGCTTTCTTT.

This clonotype was counted ten times or more. The rearrangement links TRBV20-1 to TRBJ1-1; D is uncertain. This CDR3 has 12 amino acids. Trimming removed 1 base at V and 1 base at J, with 4 bases between. Germline-derived CDR1 and CDR2 are DFQATT and SNEGSKA (reference sequence). For the CDR3, the DNA is TGCAGTGCTAGAGGTGAGAACACTGAAGCTTTCTTT. This encodes CSARGENTEAFF.

Ten or more counts support this clonotype. This chain uses TRBV29-1 with TRBJ1-2, with 8 bases identical to TRBD1. The CDR3 sequence is 12 residues long. Germline V CDR1 and CDR2: SQVTM, ANQGSEA. V gave up 3 bases and J gave up 10 bases; unmatched junction bases: 7. CDR3 coding DNA: TGCAGCGTTGACCGGACAGGGCAAGTCTACACCTTC. This gives the protein CSVDRTGQVYTF.

This clonotype showed up many times. The chain employs TRBV7-3 and TRBJ2-7; 9 nucleotides line up with TRBD2. Unmatched junction bases numbered 8, after V lost 5 bases and J lost 6 bases. The CDR3 is 14 amino acids. The V gene's germline CDR1 is SGHTA and CDR2 FQGTGA. The CDR3 is CASSTGGTSSEQYF. In DNA, the CDR3 is TGTGCCAGCAGCACTGGCGGGACTAGCTCCGAGCAGTACTTC.

The V call is TRBV6-5, the J call TRBJ1-5, with D unresolved. The CDR3 runs 13 residues. Germline V gene sequence: CDR1 MNHEY, CDR2 SVGAGI. With 3 bases removed from V and 7 bases from J, the gap between germline ends came to 10 bases. CDR3 in amino acids: CASSYDLNQPQHF. The CDR3 DNA is TGTGCCAGCAGTTATGACCTAAACCAGCCCCAGCATTTT.

Comments on this clonotype: At one end the junction does not follow the germline gene, possibly because of a read error. The chain is built from TRBV20-1 and TRBJ1-1; maybe TRBD1 (6 bases). CDR1 DFQATT and CDR2 SNEGSKA come from the germline V gene (reference sequence). This CDR3 has 14 amino acids. DNA of the CDR3: TGCAGTACTAGGGTACAGGGCGGGTACGGTGAAGCTTTCTTC. Amino acids: CSTRVQGGYGEAFF.

In this sample, this clonotype turned up many times. This chain uses TRBV5-4 with TRBJ1-1; D is unclear. This CDR3 is 15 amino acids long. The ends were cut back, 4 bases at V and 4 bases at J, with 17 bases in the middle. CDR1 is SGHNT and CDR2 is YYREEE in the germline V gene (reference sequence). The CDR3 coding sequence is TGTGCCAGCAGCCCCCACGGGCCCTTAGGCACTGAAGCTTTCTTT. It yields the protein CASSPHGPLGTEAFF.

This clonotype was picked up a small number of times. The chain uses TRBV28 and TRBJ1-5; D is perhaps TRBD1 (5 bases). Trimming cost V 3 bases and J 0 bases, with 18 bases left between them. Germline V gene lookup returns CDR1 MDHEN and CDR2 SYDVKM. The CDR3 loop spans 18 amino acids. The CDR3 loop is CASSFGPVGGYSNQPQHF. The CDR3, as DNA: TGTGCCAGCAGTTTTGGCCCGGTGGGGGGTTATAGCAATCAGCCCCAGCATTTT.

The rearrangement links TRBV2 to TRBJ1-1, with D hard to call. CDR3 size: 13 residues. The ends were cut back, 6 bases at V and 4 bases at J, with 12 bases in the middle. Looked up from germline, CDR1 is SNHLY and CDR2 is FYNNEI. The CDR3, as DNA: TGTGCCAGCAGCCAGGCTGAGGTCACTGAAGCTTTCTTT. This gives the protein CASSQAEVTEAFF. The complete variable domain, with remaining parts taken from reference TRBV2 and TRBJ1-1, reads EPEVTQTPSHQVTQMGQEVILRCVPISNHLYFYWYRQILGQKVEFLVSFYNNEISEKSEIFDDQFSVERPDGSNFTLKIRSTKLEDSAMYFCASSQAEVTEAFFGQGTRLTVV.

This clonotype was seen ten or more times. A much bigger clone sits one base away, suggesting this may be a read error. J is TRBJ2-7 and V is TRBV12-3 or TRBV12-4, with D possibly matching TRBD1 (6 bases). Deletions cut 6 bases from V and 3 bases from J, with 9 bases between. The CDR3 contains 12 residues. The CDR3 region has the DNA TGTGCCAGCAGACAACAGGGCTACGAGCAGTACTTC. The encoded protein is CASRQQGYEQYF.

There are many counts of this clonotype. The chain joins TRBV28 to TRBJ2-5; D is undetermined. The CDR3 length is 14 residues. The germline V gene encodes CDR1 MDHEN and CDR2 SYDVKM. V lost 6 bases and J lost 5, with 16 bases in between. As DNA, the CDR3 is TGTGCCAGCAGGCCGCTGTGGGCCCGGGAGACCCAGTACTTC. Amino acid sequence: CASRPLWARETQYF.

This clonotype has at least ten counts. V gene TRBV6-5 combines with J gene TRBJ2-4, with 12 bases lining up with TRBD2. The ends lost 0 bases at V and 0 bases at J; junction bases unmatched: 0. CDR3 size: 17 residues. Germline loops: CDR1 MNHEY, CDR2 SVGAGI. CDR3 DNA: TGTGCCAGCAGTTACTCGGGACTAGCGGGAGCCAAAAACATTCAGTACTTC. Protein product: CASSYSGLAGAKNIQYF.

This clonotype occurred a few times. This chain connects TRBV4-1 to TRBJ2-7; 7 bases map to TRBD1. Germline V gene lookup returns CDR1 MGHRA and CDR2 YSYEKL. The CDR3 is made up of 16 amino acids. Trimming at V came to 0 bases and at J to 4 bases, leaving 9 bases not matched to a gene. This CDR3 is CASSQDGGQSVYEQYF. CDR3 coding DNA: TGCGCCAGCAGCCAAGATGGGGGACAGTCCGTTTACGAGCAGTACTTC.

In this sample, this clonotype turned up many times. J is TRBJ2-3 and V is TRBV11-2; 12 nucleotides align to TRBD2. V lost 2 bases to trimming and J lost 4 bases; unmatched junction nucleotides: 7. The germline gives CDR1 SGHAT, CDR2 FQNNGV. The length of the CDR3 is 17 residues. CDR3 residues: CASSLLSGLAGSDTQYF. The CDR3, as DNA: TGTGCCAGCAGCTTATTGTCCGGACTAGCGGGATCAGATACGCAGTATTTT.

This clonotype was picked up many times. The V call is TRBV6-5, the J call TRBJ2-2, with 9 bases that match TRBD2. The CDR3 covers 14 residues. Germline V lookup: CDR1 MNHEY, CDR2 SVGAGI. Losses at the gene ends were 6 bases for V and 7 bases for J; bases not matched to a gene: 6. CDR3 sequence (DNA): TGTGCCAGCAGGATTAGCGGGAGTATCGGGGAGCTGTTTTTT. It codes for CASRISGSIGELFF.

This clonotype was observed a handful of times. Since a much larger clone is just one base distant, this may be a read error. V and J are TRBV28 and TRBJ2-5; D may be TRBD1 or TRBD2 (5 bases each). Germline-derived CDR1 and CDR2 are MDHEN and SYDVKM. CDR3 length: 17 residues. V was shortened by 2 bases and J by 1 base, with 17 bases between the two germline ends. DNA for the CDR3: TGTGCCAGCAGTTTAACACAAAGAGGGGCCTGCCAAGAGACCCAGTACTTC. This gives the protein CASSLTQRGACQETQYF.

This clonotype was counted between two and nine times. A junction end diverges from the germline sequence, so it may reflect a read error. The chain is built from TRBV3-1 and TRBJ1-6, with a possible D match to TRBD1 (5 bases). The CDR3 spans 14 residues. Germline values: CDR1 LGHDT, CDR2 YNNKEL (reference sequence). The CDR3 protein is CASSLRDGNSHLHF. CDR3 DNA sequence: TGTGCCAGCAGCCTCCGGGACGGTAATTCACACCTCCACTTT.

This sequence joins TRBV4-1 and TRBJ1-2, with a tentative D call TRBD1 (5 bases). V dropped 1 base and J dropped 4 bases, with 16 bases sitting between them. Germline CDR1 is MGHRA and CDR2 is YSYEKL. This CDR3 is built from 16 residues. The CDR3 nucleotides are TGCGCCAGCAGCCAAGTGGGTCAGGGTCCCCTCTATGGCTACACCTTC. Amino acid sequence: CASSQVGQGPLYGYTF.

This chain uses TRBV27 with TRBJ2-7; D call uncertain. With 3 bases removed from V and 3 bases from J, the gap between germline ends came to 15 bases. Germline V lookup: CDR1 MNHEY, CDR2 SMNVEV (reference sequence). CDR3 length: 15 residues. Here the CDR3 DNA reads TGTGCCAGCAGTTTCCGAGGTGTGCCCCTCTACGAGCAGTACTTC. It encodes CASSFRGVPLYEQYF.

This clonotype has at least ten counts. The chain combines TRBV7-8 with TRBJ2-2, with 12 bases lining up with TRBD2. The CDR3 totals 17 residues. In germline, CDR1 is SGHVS, CDR2 FQNEAQ. V trimming: 5 bases; J trimming: 6 bases; junction bases outside the gene matches: 10. The CDR3 region is CASSERTSGDQAGELFF. CDR3 coding DNA: TGTGCCAGCAGCGAAAGGACTAGCGGGGATCAGGCCGGGGAGCTGTTTTTT.

The chain employs TRBV12-3 or TRBV12-4 and TRBJ2-7; TRBD2 matches 8 bases. Trimming cost V 3 bases and J 8 bases; bases outside gene matches: 6. The CDR3 has 13 amino acids. In nucleotides, the CDR3 is TGTGCCAGCAGTTTCAGCGGGAGTTCCCAGCAGTACTTC. Protein sequence: CASSFSGSSQQYF.